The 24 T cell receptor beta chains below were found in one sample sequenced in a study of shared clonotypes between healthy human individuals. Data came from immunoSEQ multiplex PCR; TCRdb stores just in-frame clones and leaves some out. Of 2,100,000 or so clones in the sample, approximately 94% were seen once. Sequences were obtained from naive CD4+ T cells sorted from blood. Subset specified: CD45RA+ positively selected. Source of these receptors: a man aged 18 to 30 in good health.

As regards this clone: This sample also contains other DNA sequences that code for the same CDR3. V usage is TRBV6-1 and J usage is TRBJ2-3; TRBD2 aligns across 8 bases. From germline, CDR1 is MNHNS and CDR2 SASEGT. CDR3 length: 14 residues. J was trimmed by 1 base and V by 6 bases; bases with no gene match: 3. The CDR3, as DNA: TGTGCCAGCAGGGCGGGGGGCGGCACAGATACGCAGTATTTT. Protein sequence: CASRAGGGTDTQYF.

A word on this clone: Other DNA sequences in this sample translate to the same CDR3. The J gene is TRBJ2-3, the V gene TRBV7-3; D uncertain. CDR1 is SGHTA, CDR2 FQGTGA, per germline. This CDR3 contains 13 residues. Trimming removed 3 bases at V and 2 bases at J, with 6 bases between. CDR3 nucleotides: TGTGCCAGCAGCTTGTCCTACACAGATACGCAGTATTTT. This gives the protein CASSLSYTDTQYF.

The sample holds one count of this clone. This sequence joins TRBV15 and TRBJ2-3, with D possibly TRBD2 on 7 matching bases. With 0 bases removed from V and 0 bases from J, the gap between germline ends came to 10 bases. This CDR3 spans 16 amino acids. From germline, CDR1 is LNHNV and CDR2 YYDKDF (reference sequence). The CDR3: CATSRERGGSTDTQYF. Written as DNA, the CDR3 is TGTGCCACCAGCAGAGAAAGGGGGGGAAGCACAGATACGCAGTATTTT. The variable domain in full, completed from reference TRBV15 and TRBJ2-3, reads DAMVIQNPRYQVTQFGKPVTLSCSQTLNHNVMYWYQQKSSQAPKLLFHYYDKDFNNEADTPDNFQSRRPNTSFCFLDIRSPGLGDTAMYLCATSRERGGSTDTQYFGPGTRLTVL.

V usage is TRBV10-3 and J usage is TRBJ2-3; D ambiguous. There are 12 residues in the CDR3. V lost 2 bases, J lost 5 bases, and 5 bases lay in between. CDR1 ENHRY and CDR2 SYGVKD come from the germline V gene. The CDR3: CAISEMGDTQYF. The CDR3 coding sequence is TGTGCCATCAGTGAGATGGGAGATACGCAGTATTTT.

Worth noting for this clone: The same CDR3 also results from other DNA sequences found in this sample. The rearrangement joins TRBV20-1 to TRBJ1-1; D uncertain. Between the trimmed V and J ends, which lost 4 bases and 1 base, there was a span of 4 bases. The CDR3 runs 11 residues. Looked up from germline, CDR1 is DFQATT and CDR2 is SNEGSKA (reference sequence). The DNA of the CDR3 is TGCAGTGCTAAAAGGAACACTGAAGCTTTCTTT. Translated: CSAKRNTEAFF.

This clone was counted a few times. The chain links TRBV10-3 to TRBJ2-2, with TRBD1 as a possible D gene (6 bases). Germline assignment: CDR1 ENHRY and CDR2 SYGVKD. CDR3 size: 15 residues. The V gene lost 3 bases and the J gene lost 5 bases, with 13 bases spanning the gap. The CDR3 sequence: CAISDHRDGTGELFF. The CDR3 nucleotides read TGTGCCATCAGTGATCACAGGGACGGGACCGGGGAGCTGTTTTTT.

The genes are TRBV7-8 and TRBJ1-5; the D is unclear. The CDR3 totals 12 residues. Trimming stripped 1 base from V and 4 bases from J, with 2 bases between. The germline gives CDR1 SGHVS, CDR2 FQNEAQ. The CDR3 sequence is CASSLENQPQHF. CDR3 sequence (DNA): TGTGCCAGCAGCTTAGAAAATCAGCCCCAGCATTTT.

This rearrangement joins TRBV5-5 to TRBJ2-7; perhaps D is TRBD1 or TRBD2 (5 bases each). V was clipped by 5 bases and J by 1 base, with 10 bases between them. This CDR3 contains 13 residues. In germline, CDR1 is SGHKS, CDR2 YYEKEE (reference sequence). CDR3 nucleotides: TGTGCCAGCAGTTCCGGGACGTCCTACGAGCAGTACTTC. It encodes CASSSGTSYEQYF.

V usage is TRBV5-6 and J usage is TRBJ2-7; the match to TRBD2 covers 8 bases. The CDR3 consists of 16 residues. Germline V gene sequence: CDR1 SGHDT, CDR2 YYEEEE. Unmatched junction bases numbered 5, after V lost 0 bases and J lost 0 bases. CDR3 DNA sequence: TGTGCCAGCAGCTTGGCCCTGGGACTAGACTCCTACGAGCAGTACTTC. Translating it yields CASSLALGLDSYEQYF.

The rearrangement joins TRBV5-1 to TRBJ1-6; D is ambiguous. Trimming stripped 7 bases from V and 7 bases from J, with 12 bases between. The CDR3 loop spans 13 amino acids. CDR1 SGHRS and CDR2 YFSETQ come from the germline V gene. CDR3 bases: TGCGCCAGCGCGGACTCTTTCAATTCACCCCTCCACTTT. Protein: CASADSFNSPLHF.

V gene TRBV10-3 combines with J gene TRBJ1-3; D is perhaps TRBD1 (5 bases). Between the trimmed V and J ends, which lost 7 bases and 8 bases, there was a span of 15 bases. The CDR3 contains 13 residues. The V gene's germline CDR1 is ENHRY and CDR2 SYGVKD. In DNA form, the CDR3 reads TGTGCCATCAAGGCGGGGGTTTGGGACACCATATATTTT. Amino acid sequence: CAIKAGVWDTIYF.

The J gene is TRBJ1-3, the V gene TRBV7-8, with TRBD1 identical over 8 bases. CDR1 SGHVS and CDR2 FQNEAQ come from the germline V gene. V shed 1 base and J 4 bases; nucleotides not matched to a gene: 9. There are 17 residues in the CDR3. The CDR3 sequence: CASSLVPQGASGNTIYF. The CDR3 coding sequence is TGTGCCAGCAGCTTAGTCCCCCAGGGGGCTTCGGGAAACACCATATATTTT.

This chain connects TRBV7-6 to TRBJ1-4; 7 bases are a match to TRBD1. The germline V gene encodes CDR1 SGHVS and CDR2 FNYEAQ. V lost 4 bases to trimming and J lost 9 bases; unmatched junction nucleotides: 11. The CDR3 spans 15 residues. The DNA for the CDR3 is TGTGCCAGCAGCTCATTAACAGGGGCCGGGAAAAAACTGTTTTTT. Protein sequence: CASSSLTGAGKKLFF.

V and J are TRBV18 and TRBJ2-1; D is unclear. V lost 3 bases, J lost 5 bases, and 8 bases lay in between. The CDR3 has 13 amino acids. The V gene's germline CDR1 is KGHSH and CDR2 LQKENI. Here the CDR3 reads CASSPAINNEQFF. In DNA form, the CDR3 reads TGTGCCAGCTCACCGGCGATAAACAATGAGCAGTTCTTC.

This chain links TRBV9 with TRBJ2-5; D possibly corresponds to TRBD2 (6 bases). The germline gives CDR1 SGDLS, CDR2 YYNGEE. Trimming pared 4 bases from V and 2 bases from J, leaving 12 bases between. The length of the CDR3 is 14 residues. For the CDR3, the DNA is TGTGCCAGCAGCCCACTTAGCGGTCAAGAGACCCAGTACTTC. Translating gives CASSPLSGQETQYF.

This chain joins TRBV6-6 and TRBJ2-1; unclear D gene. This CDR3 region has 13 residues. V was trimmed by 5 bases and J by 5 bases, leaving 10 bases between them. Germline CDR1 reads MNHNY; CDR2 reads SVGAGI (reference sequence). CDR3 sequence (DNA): TGTGCCAGCAGTGGTCTCATGGACAATGAGCAGTTCTTC. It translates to CASSGLMDNEQFF.

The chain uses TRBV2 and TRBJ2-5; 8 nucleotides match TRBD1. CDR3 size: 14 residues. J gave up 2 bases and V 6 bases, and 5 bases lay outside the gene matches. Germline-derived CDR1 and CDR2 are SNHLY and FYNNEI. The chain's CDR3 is CASSRTGNQETQYF. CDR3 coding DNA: TGTGCCAGCAGCCGGACAGGGAATCAAGAGACCCAGTACTTC.

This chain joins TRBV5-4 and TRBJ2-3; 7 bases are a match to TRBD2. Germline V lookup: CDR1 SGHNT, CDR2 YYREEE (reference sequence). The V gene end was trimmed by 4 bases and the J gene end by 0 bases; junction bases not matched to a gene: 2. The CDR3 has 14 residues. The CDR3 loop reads CASSAGDSTDTQYF. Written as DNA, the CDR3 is TGTGCCAGCAGCGCGGGAGATAGCACAGATACGCAGTATTTT.

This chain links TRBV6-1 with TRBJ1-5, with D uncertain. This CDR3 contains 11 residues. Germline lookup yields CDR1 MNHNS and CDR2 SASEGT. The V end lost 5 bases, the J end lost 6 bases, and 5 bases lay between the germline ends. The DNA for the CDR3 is TGTGCCAGCAGTCAGAGTCAGCCCCAGCATTTT. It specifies CASSQSQPQHF.

CDR3 nucleotide sequence: TGTGCCAGCAGTCAAGCTCGGACAGGGGGCCAAGAGACCCAGTACTTC. This translates into CASSQARTGGQETQYF. The chain uses TRBV5-4 and TRBJ2-5; the match to TRBD1 covers 10 bases. Germline CDR1 reads SGHNT; CDR2 reads YYREEE (reference sequence). The junction had 8 bases not matched to a gene; V was cut back by 5 bases and J by 1 base. This CDR3 contains 16 residues.

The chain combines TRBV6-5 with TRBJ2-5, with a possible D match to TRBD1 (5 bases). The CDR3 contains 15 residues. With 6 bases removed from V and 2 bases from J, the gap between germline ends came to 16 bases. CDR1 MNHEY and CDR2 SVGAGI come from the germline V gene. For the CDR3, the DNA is TGTGCCAGCAGACAAAACCCTGACAGACAAGAGACCCAGTACTTC. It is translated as CASRQNPDRQETQYF.

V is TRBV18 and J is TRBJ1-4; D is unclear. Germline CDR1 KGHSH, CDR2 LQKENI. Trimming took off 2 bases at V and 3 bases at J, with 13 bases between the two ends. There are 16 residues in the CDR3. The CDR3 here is CASSPSFRNPNEKLFF. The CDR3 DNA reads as TGTGCCAGCTCACCATCATTCAGGAATCCTAATGAAAAACTGTTTTTT.

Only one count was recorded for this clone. The chain's CDR3 is CASRAFGTLYNEQFF. CDR3 in DNA: TGTGCCAGTAGGGCCTTCGGGACCCTCTACAATGAGCAGTTCTTC. The chain carries TRBV7-9 and TRBJ2-1; TRBD1 or TRBD2 may be the D gene (5 bases each). The V end was cut by 9 bases, the J end by 3 bases, with 18 bases between. Germline assignment: CDR1 SEHNR and CDR2 FQNEAQ (reference sequence). The CDR3 runs 15 residues.

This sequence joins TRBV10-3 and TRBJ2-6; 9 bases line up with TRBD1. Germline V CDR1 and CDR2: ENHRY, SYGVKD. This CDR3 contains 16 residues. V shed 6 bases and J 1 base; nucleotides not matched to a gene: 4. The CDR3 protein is CAIRAGTGSGANVLTF. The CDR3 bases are TGTGCCATCAGGGCCGGGACAGGGTCTGGGGCCAACGTCCTGACTTTC.